These 30 T cell receptor beta chains originate from one sample sequenced in a study of cytomegalovirus exposure and HLA in healthy donors. Use of 60 Vbeta and 13 Jbeta primers characterized the PCR. Only in-frame clones appear in the TCRdb table, and some are missing; sequencing was by immunoSEQ multiplex PCR. This repertoire shows 87,000 or so clones, 55% to 75% found once; its top ten account for roughly 3.2%. The sample was PBMCs. These receptors came from a man between 60 and 75 years old in good health and CMV-seronegative.

This sequence joins TRBV2 and TRBJ2-3, with 10 bases matching TRBD2. Germline CDR1 SNHLY, CDR2 FYNNEI. With V trimmed by 4 bases and J by 3 bases, 1 base remained unmatched. This CDR3 region has 14 residues. Here the CDR3 DNA reads TGTGCCAGCAGTGGGACTAGCGGAACAGATACGCAGTATTTT. This sequence encodes CASSGTSGTDTQYF.

This clone has only a few counts. The rearrangement uses TRBV5-4 and TRBJ1-1, with TRBD1 as a possible D gene (5 bases). Germline V gene data show CDR1 as SGHNT and CDR2 as YYREEE (reference sequence). This CDR3 spans 14 amino acids. V lost 0 bases and J lost 3, with 9 bases in between. CDR3 loop: CASSLAGGDTEAFF. CDR3 bases: TGTGCCAGCAGCTTGGCCGGGGGGGACACTGAAGCTTTCTTT. The full variable domain, completed using reference TRBV5-4 and TRBJ1-1, is ETGVTQSPTHLIKTRGQQVTLRCSSQSGHNTVSWYQQALGQGPQFIFQYYREEENGRGNFPPRFSGLQFPNYSSELNVNALELDDSALYLCASSLAGGDTEAFFGQGTRLTVV.

J is TRBJ1-1 and V is TRBV28; no clear D. The CDR3 totals 12 residues. V shed 6 bases and J shed 2 bases, with 7 bases lying between them. The V gene's germline CDR1 is MDHEN and CDR2 SYDVKM. The CDR3 sequence is CASSPLNTEAFF. The CDR3 DNA is TGTGCCAGCAGCCCTTTAAACACTGAAGCTTTCTTT.

This clone came up a few times. The chain uses TRBV9 and TRBJ2-7, with 7 bases matching TRBD1. The CDR3 contains 15 residues. J lost 4 bases, V lost 1 base, and 8 bases had no gene match. Germline values: CDR1 SGDLS, CDR2 YYNGEE. The CDR3 DNA is TGTGCCAGCAGCGTATCCTGGACAGGATTTTACGAGCAGTACTTC. The encoded protein is CASSVSWTGFYEQYF.

This chain uses TRBV19 with TRBJ1-1; maybe TRBD1 (6 bases). Between the trimmed V and J ends, which lost 4 bases and 3 bases, there was a span of 12 bases. CDR1 LNHDA and CDR2 SQIVND come from the germline V gene (reference sequence). The CDR3 loop spans 14 amino acids. This CDR3 reads CASSTIGGYTEAFF. In DNA, the CDR3 is TGTGCCAGTAGTACGATTGGGGGCTACACTGAAGCTTTCTTT. Together with reference TRBV19 and TRBJ1-1, the CDR3 gives the full variable domain: DGGITQSPKYLFRKEGQNVTLSCEQNLNHDAMYWYRQDPGQGLRLIYYSQIVNDFQKGDIAEGYSVSREKKESFPLTVTSAQKNPTAFYLCASSTIGGYTEAFFGQGTRLTVV.

As concerns this clone: The junction shows a germline mismatch at one end, possibly a read error. The genes are TRBV19 and TRBJ2-3; possible D gene TRBD1, 5 bases. The CDR3 length is 13 residues. The V gene's germline CDR1 is LNHDA and CDR2 SQIVND (reference sequence). CDR3 sequence: CASSTDSTGTQYF. In DNA form, the CDR3 reads TGTGCCAGTAGTACCGACAGCACAGGTACGCAGTATTTT. Full variable domain (remainder filled in from reference TRBV19 and TRBJ2-3): DGGITQSPKYLFRKEGQNVTLSCEQNLNHDAMYWYRQDPGQGLRLIYYSQIVNDFQKGDIAEGYSVSREKKESFPLTVTSAQKNPTAFYLCASSTDSTGTQYFGPGTRLTVL.

This rearrangement joins TRBV7-8 to TRBJ2-3; 8 bases fit TRBD1. There are 21 residues in the CDR3. Germline CDR1 SGHVS, CDR2 FQNEAQ. V was pared by 5 bases and J by 4 bases, with 26 bases of the junction left unmatched. In DNA form, the CDR3 reads TGTGCCAGCAGCCCTACAGAGGACAGGGACGAATTCCCCGAAAGGGCAGATACGCAGTATTTT. Translating it yields CASSPTEDRDEFPERADTQYF.

In its sample, this clone was seen once. The rearrangement links TRBV6-1 to TRBJ2-1; D remains unclear. Germline V gene sequence: CDR1 MNHNS, CDR2 SASEGT. Between the trimmed V and J ends, which lost 2 bases and 15 bases, there was a span of 11 bases. The CDR3 loop spans 11 amino acids. The CDR3 nucleotides read TGTGCCAGCAGTGAACATTCTAGAGGGTTCTTC. The encoded protein is CASSEHSRGFF.

The CDR3 DNA reads as TGTGCCACCAGCAGAGATTTAACTAGCGCCTACAATGAGCAGTTCTTC. As protein: CATSRDLTSAYNEQFF. The V call is TRBV15, the J call TRBJ2-1; TRBD2 matches at 7 bases. The CDR3 contains 16 residues. Per germline, CDR1 LNHNV and CDR2 YYDKDF (reference sequence). V gave up 0 bases and J gave up 2 bases; unmatched junction bases: 4.

The chain links TRBV5-1 to TRBJ2-3; D may be TRBD2 (6 bases). The length of the CDR3 is 14 residues. Germline lookup yields CDR1 SGHRS and CDR2 YFSETQ. The V gene lost 4 bases and the J gene lost 2 bases, with 11 bases spanning the gap. The CDR3 DNA reads as TGCGCCAGCAGCCGACTAGGGTCCACAGATACGCAGTATTTT. Residues: CASSRLGSTDTQYF. Full variable domain (missing parts from reference TRBV5-1 and TRBJ2-3): KAGVTQTPRYLIKTRGQQVTLSCSPISGHRSVSWYQQTPGQGLQFLFEYFSETQRNKGNFPGRFSGRQFSNSRSEMNVSTLELGDSALYLCASSRLGSTDTQYFGPGTRLTVL.

This clone was seen just once. The rearrangement uses TRBV2 and TRBJ1-3; 7 bases line up with TRBD1. Germline trimming cut 7 bases from V and 0 bases from J; bases unmatched to any gene: 6. Germline V gene data show CDR1 as SNHLY and CDR2 as FYNNEI. The CDR3 loop spans 15 amino acids. CDR3 loop: CASTDRVFSGNTIYF. CDR3 nucleotides: TGTGCCAGCACTGACAGGGTCTTCTCTGGAAACACCATATATTTT.

This chain connects TRBV6-1 to TRBJ2-1; 9 bases are shared with TRBD2. Germline assignment: CDR1 MNHNS and CDR2 SASEGT. Trimming at V came to 3 bases and at J to 14 bases, leaving 8 bases not matched to a gene. The CDR3 contains 13 residues. The CDR3 sequence is CASSDGGRALKFF. CDR3 bases: TGTGCCAGCAGTGACGGCGGGAGGGCCTTAAAGTTCTTC.

Only a few counts were recorded for this clone. The chain uses TRBV5-1 and TRBJ2-7; 9 positions agree with TRBD2. The germline CDR1 and CDR2 sequences are SGHRS and YFSETQ. V lost 2 bases, J lost 0 bases, and 6 bases stayed unmatched. The CDR3 extends over 16 amino acids. The CDR3 is CASSLLAGGGSYEQYF. The CDR3 region has the DNA TGCGCCAGCAGCTTACTAGCGGGCGGGGGCTCCTACGAGCAGTACTTC.

The V and J genes are TRBV30 and TRBJ1-3; D call uncertain. The germline CDR1 and CDR2 sequences are GTSNPN and SVGIG (reference sequence). CDR3 size: 13 residues. Trimming pared 2 bases from V and 0 bases from J, leaving 5 bases between. This chain's CDR3 is CAWSINSGNTIYF. DNA for the CDR3: TGTGCCTGGAGTATAAACTCTGGAAACACCATATATTTT. Filled out from reference TRBV30 and TRBJ1-3, the complete variable domain reads SQTIHQWPATLVQPVGSPLSLECTVEGTSNPNLYWYRQAAGRGLQLLFYSVGIGQISSEVPQNLSASRPQDRQFILSSKKLLLSDSGFYLCAWSINSGNTIYFGEGSWLTVV.

This clone was counted only a few times. The chain couples TRBV5-4 to TRBJ1-1; TRBD1 might be the D (6 bases). Trimming cost V 4 bases and J 4 bases, with 17 bases left between them. The CDR3 is 15 amino acids. Germline V gene sequence: CDR1 SGHNT, CDR2 YYREEE (reference sequence). Written as DNA, the CDR3 is TGTGCCAGCAGCGACCCTAAAAGAGGGGGCACTGAAGCTTTCTTT. This sequence encodes CASSDPKRGGTEAFF.

The chain has TRBV9 and TRBJ2-2; 13 bases are a match to TRBD2. The CDR3 is made up of 19 amino acids. Per germline, CDR1 SGDLS and CDR2 YYNGEE. V shed 3 bases and J 0 bases; nucleotides not matched to a gene: 8. CDR3 in amino acids: CASSDWGLAGTANTGELFF. CDR3 DNA: TGTGCCAGCAGCGATTGGGGACTAGCGGGAACCGCGAACACCGGGGAGCTGTTTTTT. The full variable domain, completed using reference TRBV9 and TRBJ2-2, is DSGVTQTPKHLITATGQRVTLRCSPRSGDLSVYWYQQSLDQGLQFLIQYYNGEERAKGNILERFSAQQFPDLHSELNLSSLELGDSALYFCASSDWGLAGTANTGELFFGEGSRLTVL.

The chain has TRBV6-1 and TRBJ1-2, with TRBD1 as a possible D gene (5 bases). Germline V gene lookup returns CDR1 MNHNS and CDR2 SASEGT. This CDR3 has 13 residues. Trimming removed 2 bases from V and 7 bases from J, with 11 bases in between. In nucleotides, the CDR3 is TGTGCCAGCAGTGAACCATATCAGGGTGGCTACACCTTC. This encodes CASSEPYQGGYTF.

This clone was counted a single time. The rearrangement links TRBV11-2 to TRBJ2-7; TRBD2 agrees at 9 bases. Trimming at V came to 1 base and at J to 3 bases, leaving 1 base not matched to a gene. Germline values: CDR1 SGHAT, CDR2 FQNNGV. The CDR3 is made up of 14 amino acids. In nucleotides, the CDR3 is TGTGCCAGCAGCTTAGTGACTAGCGGCTACGAGCAGTACTTC. The encoded protein is CASSLVTSGYEQYF.

Only a few counts were recorded for this clone. J is TRBJ2-7 and V is TRBV9, with 7 bases lining up with TRBD1. There are 14 residues in the CDR3. Germline V gives CDR1 SGDLS, CDR2 YYNGEE. Trimming at V came to 0 bases and at J to 5 bases, leaving 5 bases not matched to a gene. The DNA for the CDR3 is TGTGCCAGCAGCGTAGCTACAGGGGACCACGAGCAGTACTTC. This translates into CASSVATGDHEQYF.

The chain employs TRBV28 and TRBJ1-4; D call uncertain. CDR1 and CDR2 (germline): MDHEN, SYDVKM. This CDR3 is 15 amino acids long. V was trimmed by 1 base and J by 5 bases, leaving 11 bases between them. CDR3 nucleotides: TGTGCCAGCAGTTTATATGGCGGTGCGAATGAAAAACTGTTTTTT. Translation gives CASSLYGGANEKLFF.

This chain joins TRBV2 and TRBJ1-2, with D tentatively TRBD1 (5 bases). Germline V gene lookup returns CDR1 SNHLY and CDR2 FYNNEI. The CDR3 runs to 13 residues. With 3 bases removed from V and 6 bases from J, the gap between germline ends came to 11 bases. CDR3 region: CASSEGRADGYTF. CDR3 sequence (DNA): TGTGCCAGCAGTGAGGGCAGGGCAGATGGCTACACCTTC.

The chain is built from TRBV6-5 and TRBJ2-2; TRBD2 might be the D (5 bases). V was cut by 0 bases and J by 4 bases, with 12 bases left in between. CDR3 length: 16 amino acids. CDR1 MNHEY and CDR2 SVGAGI come from the germline V gene. The CDR3 coding sequence is TGTGCCAGCAGTTACTCCGTATCGGGATCCACCGGGGAGCTGTTTTTT. Amino acids: CASSYSVSGSTGELFF.

This chain connects TRBV13 to TRBJ2-5; the D is unclear. The CDR3 totals 15 residues. V was cut by 4 bases and J by 2 bases, with 14 bases left in between. CDR1 is PRHDT and CDR2 is FYEKMQ in the germline V gene (reference sequence). The CDR3 region is CASSSPYRSQETQYF. The CDR3 DNA reads as TGTGCCAGCAGCTCCCCCTACCGCTCACAAGAGACCCAGTACTTC.

This clone came up once. The chain employs TRBV6-5 and TRBJ2-1; D is perhaps TRBD2 (5 bases). The V and J ends lost 1 base and 10 bases respectively, with 11 bases between them. The CDR3 sequence is 13 residues long. Germline-derived CDR1 and CDR2 are MNHEY and SVGAGI. CDR3 sequence reads: CASSYFGVREQFF. In DNA form, the CDR3 reads TGTGCCAGCAGTTACTTCGGGGTCAGGGAGCAGTTCTTC.

In its sample, this clone was seen once. This chain links TRBV5-4 with TRBJ2-5, with 14 bases aligning to TRBD2. The CDR3 loop spans 18 amino acids. Trimming removed 2 bases from V and 6 bases from J; junction bases left unmatched: 12. Looked up from germline, CDR1 is SGHNT and CDR2 is YYREEE (reference sequence). The DNA for the CDR3 is TGTGCCAGCAGCTTAGACGGACTAGCGGGAGGAATAGTGCAGACCCAGTACTTC. Translating gives CASSLDGLAGGIVQTQYF.

The table lists this clone with a few counts. This chain joins TRBV5-4 and TRBJ1-4; 8 bases line up with TRBD1. V lost 0 bases to trimming and J lost 3 bases; unmatched junction nucleotides: 1. The germline CDR1 and CDR2 sequences are SGHNT and YYREEE (reference sequence). There are 15 residues in the CDR3. CDR3 coding DNA: TGTGCCAGCAGCTTGGTGGGACAGGCTAATGAAAAACTGTTTTTT. This codes for CASSLVGQANEKLFF.

This clone was observed a few times. The chain recombines TRBV7-8 with TRBJ2-6; 9 bases are a match to TRBD1. V shed 5 bases, J shed 2 bases, and the junction held 7 bases outside the gene matches. The CDR3 is made up of 17 amino acids. Germline-derived CDR1 and CDR2 are SGHVS and FQNEAQ. For the CDR3, the DNA is TGTGCCAGCAGCCCCCGGGGGACAGGGACTGGGGCCAACGTCCTGACTTTC. Protein product: CASSPRGTGTGANVLTF.

CDR3 DNA: TGTGCCACCAGCACCGGGACTAGCGGCTCCAATGAGCAGTTCTTC. It is translated as CATSTGTSGSNEQFF. The V call is TRBV15, the J call TRBJ2-1; 11 bases map to TRBD2. The length of the CDR3 is 15 residues. The ends lost 4 bases at V and 6 bases at J; junction bases unmatched: 5. CDR1 is LNHNV, CDR2 YYDKDF, per germline (reference sequence).

The chain is built from TRBV5-1 and TRBJ1-6, with D perhaps matching TRBD1 (5 bases). CDR3 length: 14 amino acids. V lost 0 bases and J lost 6, with 7 bases in between. CDR1 and CDR2 from the germline V gene are SGHRS and YFSETQ. The CDR3 sequence: CASSLGQINSPLHF. The CDR3 DNA reads TGCGCCAGCAGCTTGGGACAGATTAATTCACCCCTCCACTTT.

This clone was found once. The rearrangement uses TRBV7-6 and TRBJ2-2; D uncertain. The V end was cut by 1 base, the J end by 0 bases, with 6 bases between. The CDR3 totals 15 residues. The germline gives CDR1 SGHVS, CDR2 FNYEAQ. For the CDR3, the DNA is TGTGCCAGCAGCTTAGTGGGCCCGAACACCGGGGAGCTGTTTTTT. Residues: CASSLVGPNTGELFF. Complete variable domain (other parts from reference TRBV7-6 and TRBJ2-2): GAGVSQSPRYKVTKRGQDVALRCDPISGHVSLYWYRQALGQGPEFLTYFNYEAQQDKSGLPNDRFSAERPEGSISTLTIQRTEQRDSAMYRCASSLVGPNTGELFFGEGSRLTVL.